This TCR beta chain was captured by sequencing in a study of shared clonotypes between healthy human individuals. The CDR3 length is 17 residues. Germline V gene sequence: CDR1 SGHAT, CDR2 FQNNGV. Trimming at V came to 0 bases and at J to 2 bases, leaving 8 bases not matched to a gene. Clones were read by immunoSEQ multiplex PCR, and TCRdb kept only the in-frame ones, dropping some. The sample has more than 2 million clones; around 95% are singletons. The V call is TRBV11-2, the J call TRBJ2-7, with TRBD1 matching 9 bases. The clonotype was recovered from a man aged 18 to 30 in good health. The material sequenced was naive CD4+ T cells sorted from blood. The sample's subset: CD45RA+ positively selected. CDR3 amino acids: CASSLDRGQGRTYEQYF. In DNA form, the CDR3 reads TGTGCCAGCAGCTTAGATCGGGGACAGGGTAGAACCTACGAGCAGTACTTC.